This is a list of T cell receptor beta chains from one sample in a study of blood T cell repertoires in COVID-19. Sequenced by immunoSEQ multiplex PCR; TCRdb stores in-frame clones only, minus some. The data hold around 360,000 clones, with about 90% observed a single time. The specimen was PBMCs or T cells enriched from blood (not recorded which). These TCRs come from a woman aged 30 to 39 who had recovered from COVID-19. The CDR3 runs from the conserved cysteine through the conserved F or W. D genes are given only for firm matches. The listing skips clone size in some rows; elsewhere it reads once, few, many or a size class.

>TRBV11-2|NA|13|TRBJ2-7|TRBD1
CASAQDRAYEQYF
TGTGCCAGCGCTCAGGACAGGGCCTACGAGCAGTACTTC
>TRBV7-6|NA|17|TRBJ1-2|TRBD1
CASSLAIYRGHSYGYTF
TGTGCCAGCAGCCTCGCAATTTACAGGGGGCACAGCTATGGCTACACCTTC
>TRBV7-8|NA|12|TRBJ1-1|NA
CASSLVRTEAFF
TGTGCCAGCAGCTTAGTTCGGACTGAAGCTTTCTTT
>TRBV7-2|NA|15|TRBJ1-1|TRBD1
CASSSSQGKVTEAFF
TGTGCCAGCAGCTCGTCACAGGGGAAGGTCACTGAAGCTTTCTTT
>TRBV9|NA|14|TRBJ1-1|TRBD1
CASSATGANTEAFF
TGTGCCAGCAGCGCGACAGGGGCAAACACTGAAGCTTTCTTT
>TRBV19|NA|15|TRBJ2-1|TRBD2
CASSILADVNNEQFF
TGTGCCAGTAGTATCCTAGCGGACGTCAACAATGAGCAGTTCTTC
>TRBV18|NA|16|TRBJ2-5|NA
CASSPPRGTGGETQYF
TGTGCCAGCTCACCACCCAGGGGCACTGGAGGAGAGACCCAGTACTTC
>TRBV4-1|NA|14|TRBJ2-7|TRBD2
CASSFGLAAYEQYF
TGCGCCAGCAGCTTCGGACTAGCGGCCTACGAGCAGTACTTC
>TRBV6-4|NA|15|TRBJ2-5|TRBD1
CASPLGQGAGETQYF
TGTGCCAGCCCGCTGGGACAGGGGGCGGGAGAGACCCAGTACTTC
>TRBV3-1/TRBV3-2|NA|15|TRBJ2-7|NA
CASSQTPGDSYEQYF
TGTGCCAGCAGCCAAACTCCGGGAGATTCCTACGAGCAGTACTTC
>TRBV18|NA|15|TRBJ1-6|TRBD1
CASSPGQGFDSPLHF
TGTGCCAGCTCACCGGGACAGGGGTTTGATTCACCCCTCCACTTT
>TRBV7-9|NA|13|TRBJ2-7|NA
CASSSSGVNEQYF
TGTGCCAGCAGCTCTTCAGGGGTTAACGAGCAGTACTTC
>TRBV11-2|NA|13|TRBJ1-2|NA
CASSLGRLYGYTF
TGTGCCAGCAGCCTCGGTCGCCTCTATGGCTACACCTTC
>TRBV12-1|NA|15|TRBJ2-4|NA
CASIGGGGGKNIQYF
TGTGCCAGCATAGGAGGGGGCGGTGGCAAAAACATTCAGTACTTC
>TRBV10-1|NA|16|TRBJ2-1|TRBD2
CASSESPSGGPNEQFF
TGCGCCAGCAGTGAGTCCCCTAGCGGGGGGCCGAATGAGCAGTTCTTC
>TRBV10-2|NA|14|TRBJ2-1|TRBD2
CASSPSGRGGEQFF
TGCGCCAGCAGTCCTAGCGGGAGGGGTGGTGAGCAGTTCTTC
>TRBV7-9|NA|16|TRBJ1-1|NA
CASRPRFGGANTEAFF
TGTGCCAGCAGACCACGTTTTGGGGGGGCGAACACTGAAGCTTTCTTT
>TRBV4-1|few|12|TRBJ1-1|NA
CASSDRVSEAFF
TGCGCCAGCAGCGACCGGGTGTCTGAAGCTTTCTTT
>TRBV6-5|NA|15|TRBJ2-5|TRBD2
CASSRREGRPETQYF
TGTGCCAGCAGCCGCCGGGAGGGGCGTCCAGAGACCCAGTACTTC
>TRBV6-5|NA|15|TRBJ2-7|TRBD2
CASSYSAGDSYEQYF
TGTGCCAGCAGTTACTCAGCGGGGGACTCCTACGAGCAGTACTTC
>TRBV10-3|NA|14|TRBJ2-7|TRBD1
CAISGTGIAYEQYF
TGTGCCATCAGTGGGACAGGGATAGCCTACGAGCAGTACTTC
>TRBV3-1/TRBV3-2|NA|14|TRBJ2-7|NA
CASSPFLEPYEQYF
TGTGCCAGCAGCCCTTTCCTAGAGCCGTACGAGCAGTACTTC
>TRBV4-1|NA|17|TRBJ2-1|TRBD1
CASSQDPGQGALNEQFF
TGCGCCAGCAGCCAGGATCCGGGACAGGGGGCTTTAAATGAGCAGTTCTTC
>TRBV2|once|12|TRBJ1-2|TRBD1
CASRGQGGGYTF
TGTGCCAGCAGAGGACAGGGAGGTGGCTACACCTTC
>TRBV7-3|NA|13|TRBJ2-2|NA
CASSGTGSGELFF
TGTGCCAGCAGCGGTACAGGGTCCGGGGAGCTGTTTTTT
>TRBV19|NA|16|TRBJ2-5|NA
CASSIDPPTVKETQYF
TGTGCCAGTAGTATAGATCCACCGACAGTAAAAGAGACCCAGTACTTC
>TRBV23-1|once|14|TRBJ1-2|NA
CASSPGRQDYGYTF
TGCGCCAGCAGTCCAGGCCGGCAGGACTATGGCTACACCTTC
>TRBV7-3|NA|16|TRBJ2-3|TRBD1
CASSISRDRGTDTQYF
TGTGCCAGCAGCATCAGCCGGGACAGGGGTACAGATACGCAGTATTTT
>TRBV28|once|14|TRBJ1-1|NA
CASSPGHANTEAFF
TGTGCCAGCAGTCCCGGACACGCGAACACTGAAGCTTTCTTT
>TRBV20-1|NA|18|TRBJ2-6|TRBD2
CSASLLAGVFSGANVLTF
TGCAGTGCTAGTCTCCTAGCGGGAGTCTTCTCTGGGGCCAACGTCCTGACTTTC
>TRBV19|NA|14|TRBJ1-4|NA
CASNGLATNEKLFF
TGTGCCAGTAATGGCCTTGCAACTAATGAAAAACTGTTTTTT
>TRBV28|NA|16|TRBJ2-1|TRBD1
CASSAGQGARGSEQFF
TGTGCCAGCAGTGCCGGACAGGGGGCGCGAGGCAGTGAGCAGTTCTTC
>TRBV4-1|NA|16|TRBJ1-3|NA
CASSQYTSGDGNTIYF
TGCGCCAGCAGCCAATATACGTCGGGGGATGGAAACACCATATATTTT
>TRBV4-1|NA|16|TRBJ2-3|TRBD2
CASSQETSGNTDTQYF
TGCGCCAGCAGCCAAGAAACTAGCGGGAACACAGATACGCAGTATTTT
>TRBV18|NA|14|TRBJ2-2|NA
CASSLDRSARELFF
TGTGCCAGCTCTCTCGACAGGTCTGCCAGGGAGCTGTTTTTT
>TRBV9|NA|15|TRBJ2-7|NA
CASSVKAEGPYEQYF
TGTGCCAGCAGCGTAAAGGCGGAGGGGCCCTACGAGCAGTACTTC
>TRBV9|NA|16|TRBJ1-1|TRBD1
CASSPRFGTGATEAFF
TGTGCCAGCAGCCCCCGCTTCGGGACAGGGGCCACTGAAGCTTTCTTT
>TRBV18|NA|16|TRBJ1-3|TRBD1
CASSPSTGVSGNTIYF
TGTGCCAGCTCACCGTCGACAGGGGTCTCTGGAAACACCATATATTTT
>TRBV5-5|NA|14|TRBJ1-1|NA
CASSVGTPEGEAFF
TGTGCCAGCAGCGTCGGGACTCCGGAGGGCGAAGCTTTCTTT
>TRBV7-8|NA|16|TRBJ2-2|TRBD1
CASSSGTGAKSGELFF
TGTGCCAGCAGCTCTGGGACAGGGGCCAAATCCGGGGAGCTGTTTTTT
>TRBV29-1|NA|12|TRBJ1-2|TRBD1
CSVGPGGYGYTF
TGCAGCGTTGGCCCAGGGGGCTATGGCTACACCTTC